This is a list of T cell receptor beta chains from one sample in a study of blood T cell repertoires in COVID-19. Method: immunoSEQ multiplex PCR; TCRdb's copy keeps in-frame clones and lacks some. The sample consists of over 250,000 clones, roughly 85% of them appearing once. The source material was peripheral blood. These receptors were obtained from a man aged 45-60 years with active or convalescent COVID-19. The CDR3 runs from the conserved cysteine through the conserved F or W. The order of the fields is clone size, J gene, V gene, D gene, CDR3 length, CDR3 DNA, CDR3 protein. A D gene is named only where the DNA matches it firmly. Size is omitted from some rows. Given values are once, few, many or a class for expanded clones.

>.|TRBJ2-2|TRBV11-2|TRBD2|17
TGTGCCAGCAGCTTAGATAGGCTAGCGGGAGTTGCCGGGGAGCTGTTTTTT
CASSLDRLAGVAGELFF
>.|TRBJ2-1|TRBV14|TRBD1|15
TGTGCCAGCAGCCCGGGACAGGGACTTAAAAATGAGCAGTTCTTC
CASSPGQGLKNEQFF
>.|TRBJ2-3|TRBV5-6|.|15
TGTGCCAGCAGCTTGGGTATCCGGAGCACAGATACGCAGTATTTT
CASSLGIRSTDTQYF
>.|TRBJ1-1|TRBV15|TRBD1|13
TGTGCCACCACGGACAGGCTGAACACTGAAGCTTTCTTT
CATTDRLNTEAFF
>once|TRBJ2-7|TRBV19|.|13
TGTGCCAGTAGTATAGCTTCGGGTTACGAGCAGTACTTC
CASSIASGYEQYF
>.|TRBJ1-3|TRBV19|.|13
TGTGCCAGTAGTATGGGCAGGGGAAACACCATATATTTT
CASSMGRGNTIYF
>once|TRBJ2-7|TRBV6-4|TRBD2|17
TGTGCCAGCAGGACAATCCTAACTAGCGGGAGGGCCCACGAGCAGTACTTC
CASRTILTSGRAHEQYF
>.|TRBJ2-4|TRBV7-7|.|12
TGTGCCAGCAGCGGCGGCGGGAACATTCAGTACTTC
CASSGGGNIQYF
>.|TRBJ1-2|TRBV6-5|TRBD1|15
TGTGCCAGCAGCGCCAGACAGGGGAGGACGGGGGGCTACACCTTC
CASSARQGRTGGYTF
>.|TRBJ2-1|TRBV18|TRBD2|17
TGTGCCAGCTCACTAAATCGCCTAGCGGGGGACCACAATGAGCAGTTCTTC
CASSLNRLAGDHNEQFF
>once|TRBJ1-2|TRBV7-9|TRBD1|16
TGTGCCAGCAGCTTAGCGGGAACAGGGGCCAACTATGGCTACACCTTC
CASSLAGTGANYGYTF
>.|TRBJ1-4|TRBV15|.|15
TGTGCCACCAGCAGAGGGCGGGGGATTAATGAAAAACTGTTTTTT
CATSRGRGINEKLFF
>.|TRBJ1-1|TRBV2|TRBD1|17
TGTGCCAGCAGTGAAGCAAGGGACAGGGTATTGAACACTGAAGCTTTCTTT
CASSEARDRVLNTEAFF
>.|TRBJ1-1|TRBV2|.|13
TGTGCCAGCAGTGTCGTCCTTTCCACTGAAGCTTTCTTT
CASSVVLSTEAFF
>.|TRBJ2-1|TRBV25-1|TRBD2|13
TGTGCCAGCAGTAAGCGGGAGTACAATGAGCAGTTCTTC
CASSKREYNEQFF
>.|TRBJ2-3|TRBV7-9|.|15
TGTGCCAGCAGCTTAGCGGTTGGAGGCACAGATACGCAGTATTTT
CASSLAVGGTDTQYF
>.|TRBJ2-1|TRBV28|.|14
TGTGCCAGCACGACGGGAGCCGCATCCAATGAGCAGTTCTTC
CASTTGAASNEQFF
>.|TRBJ1-3|TRBV19|.|17
TGTGCCAGTAGTACCGATATTTGGAGGTCTTTCGGAAACACCATATATTTT
CASSTDIWRSFGNTIYF
>.|TRBJ1-6|TRBV27|.|16
TGTGCCAGCAGTTTATCGCTTCCCCGGGATAATTCACCCCTCCACTTT
CASSLSLPRDNSPLHF
>.|TRBJ1-6|TRBV2|.|15
TGTGCCAGCAGTGCACGGGACACCTTCATTTCACCCCTCCACTTT
CASSARDTFISPLHF
>.|TRBJ2-7|TRBV11-1|.|13
TGTGCCAGCAGCTTAGGGGGAGGAGGCGAGCAGTACTTC
CASSLGGGGEQYF
>.|TRBJ1-6|TRBV5-6|.|17
TGTGCCAGCAGCCCAAAGGACTGGAGCTCCTATAATTCACCCCTCCACTTT
CASSPKDWSSYNSPLHF
>.|TRBJ1-2|TRBV28|.|13
TGTGCCAGCAGTCTCTCTACGCGGGATGGCTACACCTTC
CASSLSTRDGYTF
>.|TRBJ2-7|TRBV4-1|.|15
TGCGCCAGCAGCCCCCTGACGGGGATTTCCTACGAGCAGTACTTC
CASSPLTGISYEQYF
>.|TRBJ2-1|TRBV5-1|TRBD2|13
TGCGCCAGCAGTTTGAGGGAGGGCCGTGAGCAGTTCTTC
CASSLREGREQFF
>.|TRBJ2-3|TRBV27|.|16
TGTGCCAGCAGTTTATATAGGGGCCCGAGCACAGATACGCAGTATTTT
CASSLYRGPSTDTQYF
>.|TRBJ1-2|TRBV7-2|.|12
TGTGCCAGCAGCTTTCTCGGGTATGGCTACACCTTC
CASSFLGYGYTF